The next 25 T cell receptor beta chains were all read from a single sample in a study of cytomegalovirus exposure and HLA in healthy donors. Method: immunoSEQ multiplex PCR; TCRdb's copy keeps in-frame clones and lacks some. Seen here are some 79,000 clones, around 94% observed once, and the top ten hold approximately 3%. Sequenced material: PBMCs. Source of these receptors: a young woman in good health and CMV-seropositive.

The rearrangement uses TRBV18 and TRBJ2-7, with 11 bases identical to TRBD2. Germline CDR1 reads KGHSH; CDR2 reads LQKENI. Trimming cost V 4 bases and J 2 bases; bases outside gene matches: 4. CDR3 size: 15 residues. The CDR3 sequence is CASSQIAGGPYEQYF. The CDR3 DNA is TGTGCCAGCTCACAAATAGCGGGAGGGCCCTACGAGCAGTACTTC.

Note on this clone: Additional DNA sequences in this sample encode the identical CDR3. The chain recombines TRBV28 with TRBJ2-5; 13 bases fit TRBD2. The ends lost 3 bases at V and 2 bases at J; junction bases unmatched: 0. There are 15 residues in the CDR3. From germline, CDR1 is MDHEN and CDR2 SYDVKM. CDR3 amino acids: CASSLTSGGQETQYF. The CDR3 nucleotides are TGTGCCAGCAGTTTGACTAGCGGGGGGCAAGAGACCCAGTACTTC.

This chain uses TRBV19 with TRBJ1-5; 11 positions match TRBD1. The CDR3 consists of 16 residues. Trimming took 3 bases from V and 2 from J; bases not matched to a gene: 3. The germline CDR1 and CDR2 sequences are LNHDA and SQIVND (reference sequence). In DNA form, the CDR3 reads TGTGCCAGTAGTATCCGGACAGGGGGCGGCAATCAGCCCCAGCATTTT. Protein: CASSIRTGGGNQPQHF.

The chain couples TRBV27 to TRBJ1-6, with D uncertain. CDR1 is MNHEY, CDR2 SMNVEV, per germline (reference sequence). The germline V and J ends were trimmed by 1 base and 0 bases, with 19 bases remaining between them. This CDR3 contains 20 residues. The CDR3 spells CASSLWFTKQKSSYNSPLHF. The CDR3 bases are TGTGCCAGCAGTTTATGGTTTACAAAACAGAAAAGCTCCTATAATTCACCCCTCCACTTT.

This chain links TRBV5-1 with TRBJ1-1; unclear D gene. Germline V gene data show CDR1 as SGHRS and CDR2 as YFSETQ. V was shortened by 1 base and J by 0 bases, with 10 bases between the two germline ends. The CDR3 loop spans 15 amino acids. Here the CDR3 DNA reads TGCGCCAGCAGCTTGCTTACAGATATGAACACTGAAGCTTTCTTT. This codes for CASSLLTDMNTEAFF.

This clone was seen just once. This sequence joins TRBV6-5 and TRBJ1-1; 8 bases align to TRBD1. The CDR3 is 14 amino acids. V was pared by 4 bases and J by 5 bases, with 6 bases of the junction left unmatched. The germline V gene has CDR1 MNHEY and CDR2 SVGAGI. CDR3 sequence: CASSLQGVRTEAFF. The CDR3 coding sequence is TGTGCCAGCAGTTTACAGGGGGTTAGAACTGAAGCTTTCTTT.

The CDR3 region is CASSGDRDRGHGNTIYF. CDR3 DNA: TGTGCCAGCAGTGGAGACCGGGACAGGGGGCACGGAAACACCATATATTTT. The V gene is TRBV2, the J gene TRBJ1-3; 12 positions match TRBD1. The CDR3 contains 17 residues. The V segment lost 4 bases and the J segment 4 bases; nucleotides outside the gene matches: 8. Germline V gene data show CDR1 as SNHLY and CDR2 as FYNNEI.

This clone has only one observation. V usage is TRBV11-2 and J usage is TRBJ2-7; TRBD2 agrees at 13 bases. The CDR3 has 17 residues. The germline V gene has CDR1 SGHAT and CDR2 FQNNGV. The ends lost 1 base at V and 4 bases at J; junction bases unmatched: 7. CDR3 sequence: CASSLVPRTSGRYEQYF. In nucleotides, the CDR3 is TGTGCCAGCAGCTTAGTTCCTCGGACTAGCGGGAGATACGAGCAGTACTTC.

V and J are TRBV19 and TRBJ2-2, with a tentative D call TRBD1 (5 bases). The CDR3 is 14 residues long. CDR1 LNHDA and CDR2 SQIVND come from the germline V gene (reference sequence). V shed 9 bases and J shed 6 bases, with 17 bases lying between them. As DNA, the CDR3 is TGTGCCAGCCGGCGGCAGGGTCTATCCGGGGAGCTGTTTTTT. It translates to CASRRQGLSGELFF.

J is TRBJ2-1 and V is TRBV11-2; D gene unclear. The CDR3 spans 14 residues. CDR1 and CDR2 (germline): SGHAT, FQNNGV. With 5 bases removed from V and 0 bases from J, the gap between germline ends came to 8 bases. The CDR3 sequence is CASSVLTSYNEQFF. In DNA, the CDR3 is TGTGCCAGCAGCGTTCTAACCTCCTACAATGAGCAGTTCTTC.

The gene calls are TRBV10-3 and TRBJ2-1, with 9 bases fitting TRBD2. This CDR3 spans 14 amino acids. Trimming took 7 bases from V and 6 from J; bases not matched to a gene: 7. The V gene's germline CDR1 is ENHRY and CDR2 SYGVKD. For the CDR3, the DNA is TGTGCCATCACTGGCGGGGGGGCCTCCAATGAGCAGTTCTTC. Encoded protein: CAITGGGASNEQFF.

The V call is TRBV11-1, the J call TRBJ2-1, with 12 bases that match TRBD2. The CDR3 is 18 residues long. V was pared by 8 bases and J by 10 bases, with 21 bases of the junction left unmatched. The V gene's germline CDR1 is SGHAT and CDR2 FQDESV (reference sequence). The CDR3 DNA sequence: TGTGCCAGCGGGCATTGGGGACTAGCGGGCAGAGACATGAAGGAGCAGTTCTTC. Encoded protein: CASGHWGLAGRDMKEQFF.

This clone has a single count. The chain joins TRBV23-1 to TRBJ2-7; 8 positions agree with TRBD1. TRBV23-1 belongs to the ORF category, with a function that is uncertain. The CDR3 spans 18 residues. The V segment lost 0 bases and the J segment 0 bases; nucleotides outside the gene matches: 10. The CDR3: CASSQSPGGDESSYEQYF. DNA of the CDR3: TGCGCCAGCAGTCAATCCCCAGGGGGCGATGAGAGCTCCTACGAGCAGTACTTC.

This rearrangement joins TRBV18 to TRBJ2-1, with D tentatively TRBD2 (5 bases). Germline V gene sequence: CDR1 KGHSH, CDR2 LQKENI. This CDR3 has 20 amino acids. V was trimmed by 0 bases and J by 7 bases, leaving 28 bases between them. CDR3: CASSPPMPAASGGIINEQFF. CDR3 DNA sequence: TGTGCCAGCTCACCACCGATGCCGGCCGCCAGCGGTGGAATAATTAATGAGCAGTTCTTC.

V usage is TRBV7-9 and J usage is TRBJ2-3; possible D gene TRBD1, 5 bases. The CDR3 loop spans 16 amino acids. Germline loops: CDR1 SEHNR, CDR2 FQNEAQ (reference sequence). The V gene lost 3 bases and the J gene lost 2 bases, with 15 bases spanning the gap. The CDR3: CASSFVIQAYTDTQYF. The CDR3 bases are TGTGCCAGCAGCTTTGTCATACAGGCCTACACAGATACGCAGTATTTT.

The V gene is TRBV27, the J gene TRBJ1-1; a weak D match, TRBD1 (6 bases). The V end was cut by 2 bases, the J end by 4 bases, with 14 bases between. The CDR3 loop spans 15 amino acids. Germline loops: CDR1 MNHEY, CDR2 SMNVEV (reference sequence). Here the CDR3 DNA reads TGTGCCAGCAGTTTAGGGGGCGCTCTTGGCACTGAAGCTTTCTTT. It specifies CASSLGGALGTEAFF.

The count of this clone is one. The chain uses TRBV5-5 and TRBJ2-7; TRBD2 matches at 9 bases. The CDR3 covers 14 residues. V lost 2 bases to trimming and J lost 4 bases; unmatched junction nucleotides: 4. CDR1 and CDR2 (germline): SGHKS, YYEKEE (reference sequence). CDR3 in amino acids: CASSFSGGSYEQYF. The CDR3, as DNA: TGTGCCAGCAGCTTCAGCGGGGGGAGTTACGAGCAGTACTTC.

This clone was recorded only once. The chain combines TRBV5-1 with TRBJ1-5; tentatively, D is TRBD1 (5 bases). The germline V gene has CDR1 SGHRS and CDR2 YFSETQ. V dropped 4 bases and J dropped 4 bases, with 12 bases sitting between them. The CDR3 has 14 amino acids. The DNA for the CDR3 is TGCGCCAGCAGCGTGGACAATCCGAATCAGCCCCAGCATTTT. Encoded protein: CASSVDNPNQPQHF.

This clone was picked up a small number of times. This chain's CDR3 is CASSEVTGTQYF. Here the CDR3 DNA reads TGTGCCAGCAGCGAGGTTACAGGGACCCAGTACTTC. The chain couples TRBV14 to TRBJ2-5, with D possibly being TRBD1 (5 bases). In germline, CDR1 is SGHDN, CDR2 FVKESK. Trimming pared 5 bases from V and 7 bases from J, leaving 11 bases between. The CDR3 contains 12 residues. Supplemented by reference TRBV14 and TRBJ2-5, the full variable domain reads EAGVTQFPSHSVIEKGQTVTLRCDPISGHDNLYWYRRVMGKEIKFLLHFVKESKQDESGMPNNRFLAERTGGTYSTLKVQPAELEDSGVYFCASSEVTGTQYFGPGTRLLVL.

As DNA, the CDR3 is TGTGCCAGTAGTATAACAGGGACTAGAGGTGGTGAGCAGTTCTTC. Encoded protein: CASSITGTRGGEQFF. This chain uses TRBV19 with TRBJ2-1; the match to TRBD2 covers 8 bases. J gave up 9 bases and V 2 bases, and 9 bases lay outside the gene matches. CDR1 LNHDA and CDR2 SQIVND come from the germline V gene (reference sequence). This CDR3 has 15 amino acids.

The table lists this clone with a count of one. CDR3 coding DNA: TGTGCCAGCAGCTTGTGGCCGAGGACAGGGGGCAACTATGGCTACACCTTC. This translates into CASSLWPRTGGNYGYTF. The chain links TRBV5-5 to TRBJ1-2, with 11 positions matching TRBD1. V trimming: 1 base; J trimming: 2 bases; junction bases outside the gene matches: 7. CDR1 and CDR2 (germline): SGHKS, YYEKEE (reference sequence). CDR3 length: 17 residues.

The rearrangement joins TRBV7-9 to TRBJ1-2; D remains ambiguous. Germline V gene sequence: CDR1 SEHNR, CDR2 FQNEAQ (reference sequence). This CDR3 is built from 12 residues. V lost 3 bases and J lost 4, with 6 bases in between. The CDR3, as DNA: TGTGCCAGCAGCTTTCCCAGCTATGGCTACACCTTC. It specifies CASSFPSYGYTF.

DNA for the CDR3: TGTGCCAGCAGCCCGGACAGGCGTAATGAAAAACTGTTTTTT. Translated: CASSPDRRNEKLFF. The V call is TRBV5-6, the J call TRBJ1-4; TRBD1 aligns across 7 bases. There are 14 residues in the CDR3. Germline values: CDR1 SGHDT, CDR2 YYEEEE. Germline trimming cut 4 bases from V and 4 bases from J; bases unmatched to any gene: 4.

The J gene is TRBJ2-3, the V gene TRBV7-2; the match to TRBD2 covers 9 bases. Germline CDR1 is SGHTA and CDR2 is FQGNSA. The CDR3 is 16 residues long. V lost 1 base, J lost 6 bases, and 8 bases stayed unmatched. This CDR3 reads CASSLVAQREVDTQYF. For the CDR3, the DNA is TGTGCCAGCAGCTTAGTAGCCCAGCGGGAGGTGGATACGCAGTATTTT.

The genes are TRBV7-9 and TRBJ1-6; TRBD1 might be the D (6 bases). This CDR3 comprises 15 residues. Germline CDR1 SEHNR, CDR2 FQNEAQ (reference sequence). Trimming removed 3 bases from V and 10 bases from J, with 16 bases in between. In nucleotides, the CDR3 is TGTGCCAGCAGCTTCACCTCAGGGGTGGAATCACCCCTCCACTTT. Translation gives CASSFTSGVESPLHF. The entire variable domain, with the rest obtained from reference TRBV7-9 and TRBJ1-6, is as follows: DTGVSQNPRHKITKRGQNVTFRCDPISEHNRLYWYRQTLGQGPEFLTYFQNEAQLEKSRLLSDRFSAERPKGSFSTLEIQRTEQGDSAMYLCASSFTSGVESPLHFGNGTRLTVT.